What follows are 23 T cell receptor beta chains derived from one specimen sequenced in a study of blood T cell repertoires in COVID-19. Libraries were prepared by immunoSEQ multiplex PCR; TCRdb keeps only in-frame clonotypes and omits some of them. The table has 95,000 to 120,000 clones, approximately 90% seen once. Input material: peripheral blood. The origin of the receptors is a woman aged 70-85 years who had recovered from COVID-19.

J is TRBJ2-1 and V is TRBV28; D unclear. Per the germline V gene, CDR1 is MDHEN and CDR2 is SYDVKM. The CDR3 is 14 amino acids. V lost 3 bases to trimming and J lost 4 bases, with 10 bases between them. In nucleotides, the CDR3 is TGTGCCAGCAGTTTTAGAAATCTGTACAATGAGCAGTTCTTC. It is translated as CASSFRNLYNEQFF.

This clone was found once. The V call is TRBV10-3, the J call TRBJ2-1, with D perhaps matching TRBD2 (5 bases). V gave up 6 bases and J gave up 9 bases, with 12 bases separating them. CDR3 length equals 12 residues. CDR1 is ENHRY, CDR2 SYGVKD, per germline. The CDR3 DNA reads as TGTGCCATCAGGGCACTAGGAGGTGAGCAGTTCTTC. The encoded protein is CAIRALGGEQFF.

The rearrangement joins TRBV11-2 to TRBJ2-1; 8 bases are shared with TRBD2. The CDR3 extends over 15 amino acids. Trimming removed 9 bases from V and 9 bases from J; junction bases left unmatched: 16. Looked up from germline, CDR1 is SGHAT and CDR2 is FQNNGV. The CDR3 DNA reads TGTGCCAGGAACACCCTGCGGGAGGAGTTTGGTGAGCAGTTCTTC. Its translation: CARNTLREEFGEQFF.

The chain couples TRBV7-2 to TRBJ2-7; the match to TRBD2 covers 7 bases. The CDR3 contains 14 residues. V was clipped by 1 base and J by 3 bases; unmatched bases: 3. Germline loops: CDR1 SGHTA, CDR2 FQGNSA. CDR3 region: CASSLDAGVYEQYF. CDR3 bases: TGTGCCAGCAGCTTAGATGCGGGGGTCTACGAGCAGTACTTC.

In this sample, this clone turned up once. The V call is TRBV19, the J call TRBJ1-3; a possible D gene is TRBD1 (6 bases). V was cut by 4 bases and J by 0 bases, with 13 bases left in between. The CDR3 runs 16 residues. Germline V CDR1 and CDR2: LNHDA, SQIVND (reference sequence). The CDR3 is CASSNRQVTSGNTIYF. The DNA of the CDR3 is TGTGCCAGTAGTAACAGACAGGTGACCTCTGGAAACACCATATATTTT.

The chain recombines TRBV4-2 with TRBJ1-6; the D is unclear. CDR3 length: 15 residues. With 2 bases removed from V and 7 bases from J, the gap between germline ends came to 12 bases. Germline CDR1 reads LGHNA; CDR2 reads YNFKEQ. The DNA of the CDR3 is TGTGCCAGCAGCCAAAGCGGGTGGTGGAATTCACCCCTCCACTTT. Protein sequence: CASSQSGWWNSPLHF.

V is TRBV15 and J is TRBJ1-2, with a tentative D call TRBD1 (5 bases). The CDR3 consists of 15 residues. The V gene lost 1 base and the J gene lost 8 bases, with 17 bases spanning the gap. Per germline, CDR1 LNHNV and CDR2 YYDKDF (reference sequence). The CDR3, as DNA: TGTGCCACCAGCAGAGGGAACCGGGGCGGGGGAGGCTACACCTTC. Translated, it gives CATSRGNRGGGGYTF.

The chain recombines TRBV4-2 with TRBJ1-3, with D unresolved. V shed 2 bases and J shed 2 bases, with 10 bases lying between them. The CDR3 length is 15 residues. Germline loops: CDR1 LGHNA, CDR2 YNFKEQ. CDR3 amino acids: CASSQISGTGNTIYF. CDR3 coding DNA: TGTGCCAGCAGCCAAATCAGCGGGACTGGAAACACCATATATTTT.

The chain couples TRBV18 to TRBJ2-5; D is unclear. Trimming took off 0 bases at V and 3 bases at J, with 11 bases between the two ends. The CDR3 extends over 15 amino acids. Germline CDR1 KGHSH, CDR2 LQKENI. The CDR3 here is CASSPPPDTEETQYF. CDR3 coding DNA: TGTGCCAGCTCACCACCGCCTGACACGGAAGAGACCCAGTACTTC.

The V gene is TRBV5-4, the J gene TRBJ2-1; no reliable D call. Germline V gives CDR1 SGHNT, CDR2 YYREEE (reference sequence). This CDR3 has 17 residues. V shed 4 bases and J shed 4 bases, with 21 bases lying between them. DNA of the CDR3: TGTGCCAGCAGCCTACCGCTGACCCCCTACGGGTACAATGAGCAGTTCTTC. Translated: CASSLPLTPYGYNEQFF.

The chain employs TRBV10-3 and TRBJ2-3; the D gene is possibly TRBD2 (6 bases). With 7 bases removed from V and 2 bases from J, the gap between germline ends came to 10 bases. Germline lookup yields CDR1 ENHRY and CDR2 SYGVKD. The CDR3 runs to 13 residues. The DNA of the CDR3 is TGTGCCATCAAAGGAGGGCCCACAGATACGCAGTATTTT. It is translated as CAIKGGPTDTQYF.

The chain is built from TRBV6-5 and TRBJ2-7; 7 bases fit TRBD2. Germline CDR1 MNHEY, CDR2 SVGAGI. The CDR3 consists of 14 residues. The V and J ends lost 6 bases and 4 bases, in that order; junction bases with no gene match: 9. The CDR3 sequence is CASRAPGGSYEQYF. CDR3 coding DNA: TGTGCCAGCAGGGCCCCAGGCGGGAGTTACGAGCAGTACTTC.

The CDR3 reads CASSPLGGEPLSGANVLTF. The DNA of the CDR3 is TGTGCCAGCTCACCCCTCGGGGGGGAGCCACTCTCTGGGGCCAACGTCCTGACTTTC. J is TRBJ2-6 and V is TRBV7-3, with 8 bases aligning to TRBD2. Germline V gene sequence: CDR1 SGHTA, CDR2 FQGTGA. V shed 8 bases, J shed 0 bases, and the junction held 15 bases outside the gene matches. This CDR3 is built from 19 residues.

The chain employs TRBV15 and TRBJ2-1; 9 positions agree with TRBD2. Trimming at V came to 6 bases and at J to 4 bases, leaving 7 bases not matched to a gene. Per germline, CDR1 LNHNV and CDR2 YYDKDF (reference sequence). This CDR3 is 15 amino acids long. The CDR3 is CATSTETSGYNEQFF. The CDR3 DNA reads as TGTGCCACCAGTACTGAGACTAGCGGTTACAATGAGCAGTTCTTC.

This chain connects TRBV6-5 to TRBJ1-3, with TRBD1 identical over 9 bases. After removal of 7 bases from V and 7 bases from J, the junction contained 5 bases not matched to a gene. This CDR3 has 13 residues. Germline assignment: CDR1 MNHEY and CDR2 SVGAGI. The CDR3 here is CASIDRGWNTIYF. The CDR3 bases are TGTGCCAGCATAGACAGGGGGTGGAACACCATATATTTT.

V is TRBV6-6 and J is TRBJ1-4; 9 bases agree with TRBD1. Germline V gene lookup returns CDR1 MNHNY and CDR2 SVGAGI (reference sequence). There are 14 residues in the CDR3. J gave up 7 bases and V 7 bases, and 7 bases lay outside the gene matches. CDR3 sequence reads: CASKLQGAGEKLFF. CDR3 bases: TGTGCCAGCAAACTACAGGGGGCTGGTGAAAAACTGTTTTTT.

The chain couples TRBV28 to TRBJ1-1; 8 nucleotides align to TRBD1. The trim removed 5 bases at V and 0 bases at J, leaving 5 bases unmatched. The CDR3 loop spans 15 amino acids. In germline, CDR1 is MDHEN, CDR2 SYDVKM. The CDR3 region is CASSNRGRVNTEAFF. DNA for the CDR3: TGTGCCAGCAGTAACAGGGGGAGGGTGAACACTGAAGCTTTCTTT.

The V and J genes are TRBV7-2 and TRBJ2-1; TRBD2 agrees at 9 bases. The junction had 7 bases not matched to a gene; V was cut back by 2 bases and J by 2 bases. CDR1 SGHTA and CDR2 FQGNSA come from the germline V gene. The CDR3 sequence is 17 residues long. CDR3 in amino acids: CASSLLGGGATYNEQFF. The CDR3, as DNA: TGTGCCAGCAGCTTACTGGGCGGGGGGGCCACCTACAATGAGCAGTTCTTC. Full variable domain (remainder filled in from reference TRBV7-2 and TRBJ2-1): GAGVSQSPSNKVTEKGKDVELRCDPISGHTALYWYRQSLGQGLEFLIYFQGNSAPDKSGLPSDRFSAERTGGSVSTLTIQRTQQEDSAVYLCASSLLGGGATYNEQFFGPGTRLTVL.

The chain is built from TRBV28 and TRBJ2-5; possibly TRBD2 for D (6 bases). The V and J ends lost 5 bases and 5 bases respectively, with 12 bases between them. Germline V gene sequence: CDR1 MDHEN, CDR2 SYDVKM. The CDR3 sequence is 13 residues long. The CDR3 nucleotides are TGTGCCAGCAGTCTTGGGACTTTGGAGACCCAGTACTTC. Translation: CASSLGTLETQYF. Combining the CDR3 with reference TRBV28 and TRBJ2-5 gives the whole variable domain DVKVTQSSRYLVKRTGEKVFLECVQDMDHENMFWYRQDPGLGLRLIYFSYDVKMKEKGDIPEGYSVSREKKERFSLILESASTNQTSMYLCASSLGTLETQYFGPGTRLLVL.

CDR3 DNA: TGTGCCAGCAGTAATAGGGGGCTGGATGGCTACACCTTC. Translated, it gives CASSNRGLDGYTF. The chain uses TRBV2 and TRBJ1-2; the match to TRBD1 covers 7 bases. Per the germline V gene, CDR1 is SNHLY and CDR2 is FYNNEI. The CDR3 loop spans 13 amino acids. Unmatched junction bases numbered 6, after V lost 5 bases and J lost 6 bases. The whole variable domain, filled in from reference TRBV2 and TRBJ1-2, reads EPEVTQTPSHQVTQMGQEVILRCVPISNHLYFYWYRQILGQKVEFLVSFYNNEISEKSEIFDDQFSVERPDGSNFTLKIRSTKLEDSAMYFCASSNRGLDGYTFGSGTRLTVV.

The chain employs TRBV7-3 and TRBJ1-1, with a tentative D call TRBD1 (5 bases). Germline CDR1 SGHTA, CDR2 FQGTGA. The CDR3 runs 12 residues. The ends were cut back, 1 base at V and 12 bases at J, with 12 bases in the middle. The CDR3 loop reads CASSLIGGGTFF. The CDR3 DNA follows: TGTGCCAGCAGCTTAATTGGGGGAGGAACTTTCTTT.

The V gene is TRBV5-6, the J gene TRBJ1-5; D not certain. V was pared by 1 base and J by 2 bases, with 7 bases between. This CDR3 spans 14 amino acids. Germline V lookup: CDR1 SGHDT, CDR2 YYEEEE. CDR3 sequence (DNA): TGTGCCAGCAGCTTGAGGCAGGGCAATCAGCCCCAGCATTTT. Amino acid sequence: CASSLRQGNQPQHF. The complete variable domain, with remaining parts taken from reference TRBV5-6 and TRBJ1-5, reads DAGVTQSPTHLIKTRGQQVTLRCSPKSGHDTVSWYQQALGQGPQFIFQYYEEEERQRGNFPDRFSGHQFPNYSSELNVNALLLGDSALYLCASSLRQGNQPQHFGDGTRLSIL.

V gene TRBV10-3 combines with J gene TRBJ2-7, with 11 bases identical to TRBD1. The CDR3 covers 19 residues. CDR1 is ENHRY and CDR2 is SYGVKD in the germline V gene. The trim removed 2 bases at V and 2 bases at J, leaving 14 bases unmatched. The CDR3 coding sequence is TGTGCCATCAGTGAGCCACCCGGGACAGGGGGTTCTCTCGCCTACGAGCAGTACTTC. It specifies CAISEPPGTGGSLAYEQYF.